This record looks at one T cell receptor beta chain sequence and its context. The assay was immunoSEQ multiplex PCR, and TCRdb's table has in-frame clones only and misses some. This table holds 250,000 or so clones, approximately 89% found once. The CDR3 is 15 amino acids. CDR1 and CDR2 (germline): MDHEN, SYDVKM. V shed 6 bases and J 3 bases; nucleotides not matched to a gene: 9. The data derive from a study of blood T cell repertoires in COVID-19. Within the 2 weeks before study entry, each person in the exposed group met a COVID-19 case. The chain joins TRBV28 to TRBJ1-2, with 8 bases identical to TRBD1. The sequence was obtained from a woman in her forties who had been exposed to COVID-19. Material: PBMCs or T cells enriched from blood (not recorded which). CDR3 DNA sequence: TGTGCCAGCAGCGACAGGGGCCGAACCTACTATGGCTACACCTTC. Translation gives CASSDRGRTYYGYTF.